One sample yielded the 10 T cell receptor beta chains listed below, sequenced in a study of cytomegalovirus exposure and HLA in healthy donors. This PCR relied on a set of 60 Vbeta primers and 13 Jbeta primers. Repertoires were generated with immunoSEQ multiplex PCR, while TCRdb's copy carries only in-frame clones and drops some. Here the sample spans around 220,000 clones, over 75% being singletons. Material for sequencing was PBMCs. Source of these receptors: a man between 18 and 35 years old in good health and CMV-seronegative.

The table lists this clone with a few counts. The rearrangement joins TRBV2 to TRBJ1-2, with 12 nucleotides matching TRBD1. Germline CDR1 SNHLY, CDR2 FYNNEI. The CDR3 is 16 amino acids. Trimming at V came to 4 bases and at J to 8 bases, leaving 11 bases not matched to a gene. Written as DNA, the CDR3 is TGTGCCAGCAGTGGGGGGGCGGGACAGGGGGCGCGCGGCTACACCTTC. Protein product: CASSGGAGQGARGYTF. Using reference TRBV2 and TRBJ1-2 for the parts outside the CDR3, the full variable domain is EPEVTQTPSHQVTQMGQEVILRCVPISNHLYFYWYRQILGQKVEFLVSFYNNEISEKSEIFDDQFSVERPDGSNFTLKIRSTKLEDSAMYFCASSGGAGQGARGYTFGSGTRLTVV.

This chain uses TRBV11-3 with TRBJ2-1; tentatively, D is TRBD2 (6 bases). This CDR3 contains 13 residues. The V gene's germline CDR1 is SGHNT and CDR2 YENEEA. V lost 4 bases and J 10 bases, leaving 14 bases between the germline ends. CDR3: CASSSLAGPEQFF. The CDR3, as DNA: TGTGCCAGCAGCTCCCTGGCGGGGCCAGAGCAGTTCTTC.

The genes are TRBV2 and TRBJ1-5; D is unclear. The V gene lost 7 bases and the J gene lost 0 bases, with 13 bases spanning the gap. Germline loops: CDR1 SNHLY, CDR2 FYNNEI. The CDR3 totals 15 residues. The CDR3 DNA sequence: TGTGCCAGCAACCCCGGGAACTATAGCAATCAGCCCCAGCATTTT. This gives the protein CASNPGNYSNQPQHF.

The V gene is TRBV4-2, the J gene TRBJ2-1; TRBD2 aligns across 9 bases. The CDR3 has 16 residues. Looked up from germline, CDR1 is LGHNA and CDR2 is YNFKEQ. With 0 bases clipped from V and 2 bases from J, the junction kept 2 bases outside the gene matches. The CDR3 nucleotides are TGTGCCAGCAGCCAAGAGATAGCGGGGGCCTACAATGAGCAGTTCTTC. Protein sequence: CASSQEIAGAYNEQFF.

V usage is TRBV23-1 and J usage is TRBJ1-2, with 7 bases identical to TRBD1. TRBV23-1 is an ORF for which the function is uncertain. CDR3 length: 12 amino acids. J lost 8 bases, V lost 9 bases, and 9 bases had no gene match. The CDR3, as DNA: TGCGCCAGAAGGGGGCAGGGTCGGGGCTACACCTTC. Translated, it gives CARRGQGRGYTF.

The gene calls are TRBV15 and TRBJ2-7; 7 nucleotides agree with TRBD2. V lost 0 bases to trimming and J lost 12 bases; unmatched junction nucleotides: 8. The CDR3 contains 13 residues. CDR1 is LNHNV, CDR2 YYDKDF, per germline (reference sequence). In nucleotides, the CDR3 is TGTGCCACCAGCAGAGATATCGGCGGGGGTTCGTACTTC. Protein sequence: CATSRDIGGGSYF.

The chain recombines TRBV7-6 with TRBJ2-3; 7 bases fit TRBD2. Germline CDR1 SGHVS, CDR2 FNYEAQ. The CDR3 has 16 residues. V dropped 1 base and J dropped 4; count of bases not matched to a gene: 8. The CDR3 loop reads CASSLGGSGKSDTQYF. CDR3 in DNA: TGTGCCAGCAGCTTAGGCGGGAGTGGGAAATCAGATACGCAGTATTTT.

This chain uses TRBV30 with TRBJ1-5; 9 bases match TRBD1. The junction had 3 bases not matched to a gene; V was cut back by 5 bases and J by 4 bases. There are 13 residues in the CDR3. Germline CDR1 is GTSNPN and CDR2 is SVGIG (reference sequence). The CDR3 coding sequence is TGTGCCTGGGCGGACAGGGGAAATCAGCCCCAGCATTTT. It codes for CAWADRGNQPQHF.

The chain joins TRBV4-3 to TRBJ1-4; D may be TRBD1 (6 bases). Germline assignment: CDR1 LGHNA and CDR2 YSLEER. CDR3 length equals 15 residues. Trimming left V 0 bases short and J 7 bases short, with 12 bases between. The CDR3 region has the DNA TGCGCCAGCAGCCAAGATCAGGGGACCGCTGAAAAACTGTTTTTT. Its protein is CASSQDQGTAEKLFF.

V is TRBV27 and J is TRBJ1-5; 8 nucleotides line up with TRBD1. The junction had 9 bases not matched to a gene; V was cut back by 4 bases and J by 7 bases. The V gene's germline CDR1 is MNHEY and CDR2 SMNVEV (reference sequence). The CDR3 is 15 residues long. The CDR3, as DNA: TGTGCCAGCAGTTCCACCACAGGGGGTAACCAGCCCCAGCATTTT. Residues: CASSSTTGGNQPQHF.